Below, 9 T cell receptor beta chains from the same sample are listed, as sequenced in a study of CD8 T cells in cerebrospinal fluid in Alzheimer's disease. With the 10x single-cell sequencing reads reprocessed, TCRdb shows one record per CDR3 protein and no DNA. Its listing shows some 1,100 distinct CDR3 sequences. What was sequenced was cerebrospinal fluid. The receptor source for this set is a human donor in good health.

The V and J genes are TRBV19 and TRBJ2-3; TCRdb names TRBD2, which stays unverified in the absence of DNA. CDR3 length equals 14 residues. Per the germline V gene, CDR1 is LNHDA and CDR2 is SQIVND (reference sequence). The CDR3 spells CASSIVPPADTQYF.

Its frequency marks this clonotype as medium-sized. The gene calls are TRBV4-2 and TRBJ2-1; no DNA is available, so the TRBD2 call from TCRdb remains unchecked. Germline lookup yields CDR1 LGHNA and CDR2 YNFKEQ. This CDR3 comprises 16 residues. CDR3 sequence reads: CASSPEAGGSYNEQFF.

This clonotype shows up as medium-sized by frequency. CDR3 protein: CSAITRGLGGTEAFF. J is TRBJ1-1 and V is TRBV29-1; the D call from TCRdb, TRBD1, cannot be confirmed without DNA. The CDR3 has 15 residues. Germline V CDR1 and CDR2: SQVTM, ANQGSEA.

In terms of frequency, this clonotype is medium-sized. V usage is TRBV5-1 and J usage is TRBJ1-2; TCRdb designates TRBD1, a call that cannot be tested without DNA. This CDR3 is built from 14 residues. Germline V gene data show CDR1 as SGHRS and CDR2 as YFSETQ. CDR3 region: CASSPSGTGDGYTF.

This clonotype counts as large by frequency. The CDR3 loop reads CASSFGQPPNEQFF. J is TRBJ2-1 and V is TRBV5-8; TCRdb's D call, TRBD1, is unchecked because there is no DNA. Germline CDR1 is SGHTS and CDR2 is YDEGEE. The CDR3 is 14 residues long.

This clonotype shows up as medium-sized (0.01 to 0.1%) by frequency. The chain has TRBV30 and TRBJ2-3. Germline lookup yields CDR1 GTSNPN and CDR2 SVGIG (reference sequence). CDR3 size: 13 residues. CDR3 protein: CAWSHGSSDTQYF.

This clonotype registers medium-sized (0.01 to 0.1%) by frequency. The rearrangement joins TRBV5-1 to TRBJ2-5; TCRdb calls TRBD1, which cannot be checked without DNA. Germline loops: CDR1 SGHRS, CDR2 YFSETQ. The CDR3 loop spans 15 amino acids. The CDR3 here is CASSLGTGGVETQYF.

CDR3 region: CASSFLGGPSSYNEQFF. The chain is built from TRBV9 and TRBJ2-1; there is no DNA to check the TCRdb D call of TRBD2. The germline CDR1 and CDR2 sequences are SGDLS and YYNGEE. The CDR3 runs 17 residues.

This clonotype is identified as medium-sized (0.01 to 0.1%) from frequency. V usage is TRBV27 and J usage is TRBJ2-1; no DNA is available, so the TRBD1 call from TCRdb remains unchecked. CDR1 is MNHEY, CDR2 SMNVEV, per germline (reference sequence). The CDR3 covers 17 residues. This CDR3 is CASSFYSGQWRNNEQFF.